This T cell receptor beta chain appears in the sequencing data of a study of T cell responses to AZD1222 COVID-19 vaccine. This clone was recorded only once. V was pared by 1 base and J by 0 bases, with 17 bases between. This CDR3 region has 18 residues. Germline CDR1 reads SGHTS; CDR2 reads YDEGEE. Profiled with immunoSEQ multiplex PCR; TCRdb holds only in-frame clones, not every one. The sample contains some 49,000 clones, approximately 90% of which appear only once. The rearrangement joins TRBV5-8 to TRBJ1-5; weak D call: TRBD1 (5 bases). This clonotype originated in an adult who received the AZD1222 COVID-19 vaccine. The sample was peripheral blood, taken 28 days after the second AZD1222 dose. The CDR3 sequence is CASSLYLGRQYSNQPQHF. CDR3 coding DNA: TGTGCCAGCAGCTTGTATCTCGGCAGACAGTATAGCAATCAGCCCCAGCATTTT.